What follows are 29 T cell receptor beta chains derived from one specimen sequenced in a study of blood T cells in healthy people across ages. A second PCR, run for about 7 to 11 cycles, used a sample-barcoded 5' primer plus a J-beta primer mix. TCRdb ran MiXCR on the 5' RACE reads and lists one entry per CDR3 protein. Among fewer than 800,000 distinct CDR3 sequences listed, about 32% were seen once. Sequenced sample: blood. The receptors were sampled from a woman aged 80 or over in good health.

In this sample, this clonotype turned up many times. The chain couples TRBV30 to TRBJ2-1; D remains unclear. The germline V gene has CDR1 GTSNPN and CDR2 SVGIG (reference sequence). V was trimmed by 5 bases and J by 7 bases, leaving 21 bases between them. The length of the CDR3 is 15 residues. CDR3 nucleotides: TGTGCCTGGTGTCCCGACTCCCGCCTTTCTAATGAGCAGTTCTTC. Its protein is CAWCPDSRLSNEQFF.

In its sample, this clonotype was seen a few times. Given a much more abundant clone one base away, this may be a read error. This rearrangement joins TRBV12-3 or TRBV12-4 to TRBJ2-5, with TRBD1 matching 7 bases. This CDR3 has 16 residues. V lost 4 bases, J lost 11 bases, and 19 bases stayed unmatched. The CDR3 region is CASSSYRGTGDNEQYF. As DNA, the CDR3 is TGTGCCAGCAGTTCATACAGGGGAACAGGGGACAATGAGCAGTACTTC.

This clonotype was found many times. V and J are TRBV24-1 and TRBJ2-5; D remains unclear. The CDR3 is 16 residues long. Germline V gene lookup returns CDR1 KGHDR and CDR2 SFDVKD. Deletions cut 5 bases from V and 1 base from J, with 16 bases between. The CDR3 protein is CATSVPLRARQETQYF. DNA for the CDR3: TGTGCCACCAGTGTTCCCTTAAGGGCCCGCCAAGAGACCCAGTACTTC.

This clonotype has ten or more counts. The rearrangement joins TRBV29-1 to TRBJ2-5; 7 nucleotides align to TRBD2. V was pared by 4 bases and J by 5 bases, with 4 bases of the junction left unmatched. The germline gives CDR1 SQVTM, CDR2 ANQGSEA. This CDR3 region has 12 residues. This chain's CDR3 is CSVGGEGETQYF. CDR3 sequence (DNA): TGCAGCGTTGGTGGGGAGGGGGAGACCCAGTACTTC.

V and J are TRBV24-1 and TRBJ1-2; possible D gene TRBD1, 6 bases. V was trimmed by 4 bases and J by 9 bases, leaving 17 bases between them. This CDR3 spans 14 amino acids. The V gene's germline CDR1 is KGHDR and CDR2 SFDVKD. CDR3 protein: CATSDRTEFDSYTF. The CDR3 nucleotides are TGTGCCACCAGTGACCGGACAGAGTTTGATAGCTACACCTTC.

The sample holds many counts of this clonotype. The genes are TRBV25-1 and TRBJ2-7; D is uncertain. Germline-derived CDR1 and CDR2 are MGHDK and SYGVNS. Between the trimmed V and J ends, which lost 7 bases and 3 bases, there was a span of 13 bases. This CDR3 comprises 13 residues. CDR3 in DNA: TGTGCCAGCACCTGGCTCCACAGCTACGAGCAGTACTTC. Its protein is CASTWLHSYEQYF.

The chain carries TRBV6-1 and TRBJ1-6; D not certain. Per the germline V gene, CDR1 is MNHNS and CDR2 is SASEGT. V was cut by 4 bases and J by 7 bases, with 11 bases left in between. The CDR3 has 14 residues. In DNA form, the CDR3 reads TGTGCCAGCAGTGCCGGGGTCGGCAATTCACCCCTCCACTTT. This gives the protein CASSAGVGNSPLHF.

This clonotype appeared many times. J is TRBJ1-1 and V is TRBV9, with TRBD1 identical over 7 bases. Germline V gene lookup returns CDR1 SGDLS and CDR2 YYNGEE. The J segment lost 1 base and the V segment lost 0 bases, leaving 3 bases of the junction unmatched. The CDR3 covers 15 residues. The CDR3 sequence: CASSVADRANTEAFF. The CDR3 DNA reads as TGTGCCAGCAGCGTAGCCGACAGGGCGAACACTGAAGCTTTCTTT. Full variable domain (missing parts from reference TRBV9 and TRBJ1-1): DSGVTQTPKHLITATGQRVTLRCSPRSGDLSVYWYQQSLDQGLQFLIQYYNGEERAKGNILERFSAQQFPDLHSELNLSSLELGDSALYFCASSVADRANTEAFFGQGTRLTVV.

The genes are TRBV24-1 and TRBJ2-3, with D possibly TRBD2 on 5 matching bases. CDR1 KGHDR and CDR2 SFDVKD come from the germline V gene. Trimming cost V 2 bases and J 9 bases, with 8 bases left between them. There are 12 residues in the CDR3. Written as DNA, the CDR3 is TGTGCCACCAGTGATTGGGGAGCGACGCAGTATTTT. Translating gives CATSDWGATQYF.

This clonotype came up a few times. This chain uses TRBV12-3 or TRBV12-4 with TRBJ2-2; D is perhaps TRBD1 or TRBD2 (5 bases each). The CDR3 has 15 amino acids. Between the trimmed V and J ends, which lost 4 bases and 6 bases, there was a span of 15 bases. The CDR3: CASSSEGTAPGELFF. The CDR3 DNA follows: TGTGCCAGCAGTTCGGAAGGGACCGCCCCCGGGGAGCTGTTTTTT.

This clonotype was counted many times. The chain combines TRBV12-3 or TRBV12-4 with TRBJ1-2; D possibly corresponds to TRBD1 (6 bases). The CDR3 is made up of 14 amino acids. Trimming took 8 bases from V and 2 from J, leaving 15 bases between them. The CDR3 DNA reads TGTGCCAGCTCCCCCGGGACACGAAACTATGGCTACACCTTC. Its translation: CASSPGTRNYGYTF.

This clonotype came up many times. The chain recombines TRBV7-2 with TRBJ2-7; TRBD1 matches at 8 bases. The ends lost 2 bases at V and 5 bases at J; junction bases unmatched: 8. Per the germline V gene, CDR1 is SGHTA and CDR2 is FQGNSA. CDR3 length: 15 residues. The CDR3 DNA reads as TGTGCCAGCAGCTTATCAGGGACAGGAGGGCACGAGCAGTACTTC. Translated, it gives CASSLSGTGGHEQYF.

This clonotype was counted between two and nine times. The chain links TRBV7-3 to TRBJ1-1; a weak D match, TRBD1 (5 bases). CDR1 and CDR2 (germline): SGHTA, FQGTGA. The CDR3 is made up of 15 amino acids. The ends were cut back, 5 bases at V and 8 bases at J, with 21 bases in the middle. The CDR3 nucleotides are TGTGCCAGCAGCGCCAGGGCAGGGAGGGGCATCGAAGCTTTCTTT. Its translation: CASSARAGRGIEAFF. Full variable domain (rest looked up from reference TRBV7-3 and TRBJ1-1): GAGVSQTPSNKVTEKGKYVELRCDPISGHTALYWYRQSLGQGPEFLIYFQGTGAADDSGLPNDRFFAVRPEGSVSTLKIQRTERGDSAVYLCASSARAGRGIEAFFGQGTRLTVV.

V is TRBV7-2 and J is TRBJ2-7, with TRBD1 matching 7 bases. CDR1 and CDR2 (germline): SGHTA, FQGNSA. V gave up 6 bases and J gave up 0 bases; unmatched junction bases: 8. The CDR3 has 15 amino acids. CDR3 bases: TGTGCCAGCAGGAGGTCGACAGGGAGCTCCTACGAGCAGTACTTC. Its protein is CASRRSTGSSYEQYF.

V gene TRBV6-1 combines with J gene TRBJ2-1; possible D gene TRBD1, 5 bases. Trimming took off 1 base at V and 12 bases at J, with 13 bases between the two ends. CDR1 and CDR2 (germline): MNHNS, SASEGT. This CDR3 comprises 13 residues. The CDR3 here is CASSEGQGLWQFF. CDR3 nucleotide sequence: TGTGCCAGCAGTGAAGGGCAGGGTCTTTGGCAGTTCTTC.

This clonotype has only a few counts. The chain has TRBV19 and TRBJ2-6; unclear D gene. The CDR3 loop spans 16 amino acids. The V gene's germline CDR1 is LNHDA and CDR2 SQIVND (reference sequence). V gave up 5 bases and J gave up 2 bases, with 13 bases separating them. CDR3 sequence: CASSLVSSPGANVLTF. The DNA of the CDR3 is TGTGCCAGTAGTTTGGTTAGTTCCCCTGGGGCCAACGTCCTGACTTTC.

To note about this clonotype: Relative to the germline gene, one junction end is altered; a read error may explain this. The V gene is TRBV7-3, the J gene TRBJ2-7, with 10 bases matching TRBD2. The CDR3 has 15 amino acids. The germline CDR1 and CDR2 sequences are SGHTA and FQGTGA. The CDR3 sequence is CACSLLAGMGNEQYF. The CDR3 DNA reads as TGTGCCTGCAGCTTACTAGCGGGGATGGGCAATGAGCAGTACTTC. Using reference TRBV7-3 and TRBJ2-7 for the parts outside the CDR3, the full variable domain is GAGVSQTPSNKVTEKGKYVELRCDPISGHTALYWYRQSLGQGPEFLIYFQGTGAADDSGLPNDRFFAVRPEGSVSTLKIQRTERGDSAVYLCACSLLAGMGNEQYFGPGTRLTVT.

In regard to this clonotype: Since a much larger clone is just one base distant, this may be a read error. The chain employs TRBV2 and TRBJ2-5; 8 bases are shared with TRBD2. The CDR3 covers 15 residues. Germline-derived CDR1 and CDR2 are SNHLY and FYNNEI. The junction had 16 bases not matched to a gene; V was cut back by 5 bases and J by 11 bases. CDR3 in amino acids: CASSKGSGTYNEQYF. DNA for the CDR3: TGTGCCAGCAGTAAGGGTAGCGGGACCTACAATGAGCAGTACTTC.

This clonotype was seen many times. The chain's CDR3 is CSAHTATGSYNEQFF. Written as DNA, the CDR3 is TGCAGTGCCCACACGGCGACGGGCTCCTACAATGAGCAGTTCTTC. The J gene is TRBJ2-1, the V gene TRBV20-1; the D is unclear. Looked up from germline, CDR1 is DFQATT and CDR2 is SNEGSKA (reference sequence). V was clipped by 6 bases and J by 0 bases, with 15 bases between them. The CDR3 covers 15 residues.

Concerning this clonotype: One junction end disagrees with the germline gene, perhaps due to a read error. The chain carries TRBV12-3 or TRBV12-4 and TRBJ1-1, with no clear D. This CDR3 is 14 amino acids long. CDR3 coding DNA: TGTGCCAGCAGTTTAAGGAGCGGGAACACTGAAACTTTCTTT. Translation: CASSLRSGNTETFF.

This clonotype was recorded a few times. The V call is TRBV12-3 or TRBV12-4, the J call TRBJ2-1; 9 positions agree with TRBD2. The J segment lost 15 bases and the V segment lost 4 bases, leaving 13 bases of the junction unmatched. This CDR3 spans 14 amino acids. In nucleotides, the CDR3 is TGTGCCAGCAGTTCCCGCGACTTAGCGGGGGAACCGTTCTTC. Amino acid sequence: CASSSRDLAGEPFF.

This clonotype was found many times. The chain couples TRBV5-8 to TRBJ2-5, with 12 bases aligning to TRBD1. The CDR3 runs to 16 residues. After removal of 1 base from V and 5 bases from J, the junction contained 6 bases not matched to a gene. Germline CDR1 reads SGHTS; CDR2 reads YDEGEE. DNA for the CDR3: TGTGCCAGCAGCTTGCCACGGGACAGGGGGCGGGAGACCCAGTACTTC. Protein sequence: CASSLPRDRGRETQYF.

In its sample, this clonotype was seen a few times. With a much larger clone just one base away, this may be a read error. The chain uses TRBV10-2 and TRBJ2-1; a weak D match, TRBD2 (9 bases). The CDR3 runs 14 residues. In germline, CDR1 is WSHSY, CDR2 SAAADI. The V end lost 11 bases, the J end lost 10 bases, and 24 bases lay between the germline ends. Here the CDR3 DNA reads TGCGCCGCAGGGGGCGGGGGGGCCGGAGGAGAGCAGTTCTTC. It is translated as CAAGGGGAGGEQFF.

This clonotype was detected a few times. Here the CDR3 reads CSARGPAITEAFF. The CDR3 coding sequence is TGCAGTGCTAGGGGACCTGCCATCACTGAAGCTTTCTTT. V and J are TRBV20-1 and TRBJ1-1; possibly TRBD1 for D (5 bases). CDR1 is DFQATT, CDR2 SNEGSKA, per germline (reference sequence). V shed 3 bases and J shed 4 bases, with 12 bases lying between them. The CDR3 consists of 13 residues.

This clonotype has more than one count but fewer than ten. This may be a read error, as it is one base from a much larger clone. V gene TRBV20-1 combines with J gene TRBJ2-1; the match to TRBD2 covers 11 bases. The end of the DNA is better explained by TRBJ2-7, so the J call may be wrong. From germline, CDR1 is DFQATT and CDR2 SNEGSKA (reference sequence). The CDR3 is made up of 16 amino acids. CDR3 protein: CSAPRLAGTSYNEQYF. CDR3 in DNA: TGCAGTGCGCCTAGACTAGCGGGGACATCCTACAATGAGCAGTACTTC.

Comments on this clonotype: It may be a read error: a sequence one base away is much more abundant. This chain links TRBV5-1 with TRBJ2-6, with D possibly being TRBD1 (6 bases). CDR3 size: 17 residues. CDR1 is SGHRS, CDR2 YFSETQ, per germline. CDR3 loop: CASSNRTVVSGANVPTF. The CDR3 coding sequence is TGCGCCAGCAGCAACAGGACAGTGGTCTCTGGGGCCAACGTCCCGACTTTC.

This clonotype was detected ten times or more. This chain joins TRBV5-1 and TRBJ2-1; 8 nucleotides match TRBD2. Trimming took 7 bases from V and 4 from J; bases not matched to a gene: 13. Germline V gene sequence: CDR1 SGHRS, CDR2 YFSETQ. There are 16 residues in the CDR3. DNA for the CDR3: TGCGCCAGCCGCCTCCGGGCGGGGGGTTCGTACAATGAGCAGTTCTTC. Translated, it gives CASRLRAGGSYNEQFF.

In this sample, this clonotype turned up a few times. It may be a read error: a sequence one base away is much more abundant. The chain joins TRBV20-1 to TRBJ2-7; no firm D call. Looked up from germline, CDR1 is DFQATT and CDR2 is SNEGSKA (reference sequence). The V end was cut by 3 bases, the J end by 4 bases, with 13 bases between. The CDR3 loop spans 13 amino acids. The CDR3 nucleotides are TGCAGTGCTAGCGTCCCAGGAAGGTACGAGCAGTACTTC. Translated: CSASVPGRYEQYF.

This clonotype has ten or more counts. CDR3 loop: CASSPTEGGDEQYF. The CDR3 DNA is TGTGCCAGCTCACCAACCGAAGGGGGCGACGAGCAGTACTTC. J is TRBJ2-7 and V is TRBV18; 7 nucleotides line up with TRBD1. The germline CDR1 and CDR2 sequences are KGHSH and LQKENI. This CDR3 comprises 14 residues. V was pared by 2 bases and J by 5 bases, with 6 bases of the junction left unmatched.